Reported below is one TCR beta chain. In the source study's methods: Amplification from reference gene primers served as the basis for estimated nucleated cell counts. Only in-frame clones appear in the TCRdb table, and some are missing; sequencing was by immunoSEQ multiplex PCR. Clone size and the V and J calls come from that table; the DNA yielded D and trimming. Of some 85,000 clones detected, about 80% appear once; the ten largest clones hold 15% to 20%. This sample stems from a study of blood T cell repertoires in COVID-19. Turning to the study itself: The samples span acute and convalescent COVID-19 from the United States, Italy and Spain. PBMCs, B-cell-depleted T cells, or T cells were the source of the cDNA or gDNA that made up the material.

CDR3 length: 16 amino acids. Germline V gives CDR1 SGDLS, CDR2 YYNGEE. With 3 bases removed from V and 4 bases from J, the gap between germline ends came to 17 bases. This receptor was taken from a woman of 80 years or more with acute or convalescent COVID-19. The V gene is TRBV9, the J gene TRBJ2-1; D possibly corresponds to TRBD1 (6 bases). Sequences were obtained from peripheral blood. The CDR3 is CASSGMTGPGYNEQFF. The CDR3 DNA sequence: TGTGCCAGCAGCGGGATGACAGGCCCGGGTTACAATGAGCAGTTCTTC.